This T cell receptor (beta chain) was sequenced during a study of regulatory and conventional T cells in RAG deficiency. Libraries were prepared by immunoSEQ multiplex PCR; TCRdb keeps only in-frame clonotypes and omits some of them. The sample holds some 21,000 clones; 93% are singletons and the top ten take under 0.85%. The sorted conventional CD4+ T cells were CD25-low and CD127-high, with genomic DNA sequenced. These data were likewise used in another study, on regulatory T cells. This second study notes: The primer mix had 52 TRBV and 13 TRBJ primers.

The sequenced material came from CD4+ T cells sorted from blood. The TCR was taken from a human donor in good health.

The CDR3 DNA reads TGTGCCAGCAGCCAGAGGGACCCTCAAAACGATGAAAAACTGTTTTTT. Protein product: CASSQRDPQNDEKLFF. This rearrangement joins TRBV7-9 to TRBJ1-4, with D possibly TRBD1 on 5 matching bases. CDR3 size: 16 residues. Per germline, CDR1 SEHNR and CDR2 FQNEAQ (reference sequence). V was clipped by 5 bases and J by 6 bases, with 19 bases between them.